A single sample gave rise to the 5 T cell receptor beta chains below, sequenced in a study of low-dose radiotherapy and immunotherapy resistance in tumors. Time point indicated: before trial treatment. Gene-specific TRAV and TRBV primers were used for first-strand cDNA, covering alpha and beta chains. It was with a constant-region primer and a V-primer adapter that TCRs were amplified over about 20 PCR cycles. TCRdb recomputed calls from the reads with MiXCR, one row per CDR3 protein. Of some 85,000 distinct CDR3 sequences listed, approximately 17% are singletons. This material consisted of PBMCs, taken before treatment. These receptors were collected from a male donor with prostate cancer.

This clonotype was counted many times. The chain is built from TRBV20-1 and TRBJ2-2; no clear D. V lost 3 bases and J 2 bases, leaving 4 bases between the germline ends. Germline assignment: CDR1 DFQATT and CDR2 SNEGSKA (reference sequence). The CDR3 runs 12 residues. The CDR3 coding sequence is TGCAGTGCTAGTCTAAACACCGGGGAGCTGTTTTTT. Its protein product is CSASLNTGELFF.

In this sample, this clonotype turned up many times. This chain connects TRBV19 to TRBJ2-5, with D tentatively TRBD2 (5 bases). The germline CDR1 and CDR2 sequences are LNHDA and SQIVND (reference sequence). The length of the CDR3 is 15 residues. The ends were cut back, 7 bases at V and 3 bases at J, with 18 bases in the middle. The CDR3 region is CASKRAWRAKETQYF. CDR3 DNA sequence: TGTGCCAGTAAACGGGCTTGGCGGGCCAAAGAGACCCAGTACTTC. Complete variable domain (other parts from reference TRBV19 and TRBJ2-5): DGGITQSPKYLFRKEGQNVTLSCEQNLNHDAMYWYRQDPGQGLRLIYYSQIVNDFQKGDIAEGYSVSREKKESFPLTVTSAQKNPTAFYLCASKRAWRAKETQYFGPGTRLLVL.

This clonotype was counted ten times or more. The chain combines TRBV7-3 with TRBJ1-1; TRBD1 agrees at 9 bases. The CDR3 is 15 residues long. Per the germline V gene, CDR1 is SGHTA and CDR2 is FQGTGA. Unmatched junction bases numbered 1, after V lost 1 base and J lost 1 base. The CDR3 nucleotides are TGTGCCAGCAGCTTAATGGGACAGGGGAACACTGAAGCTTTCTTT. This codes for CASSLMGQGNTEAFF. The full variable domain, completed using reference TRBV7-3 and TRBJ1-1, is GAGVSQTPSNKVTEKGKYVELRCDPISGHTALYWYRQSLGQGPEFLIYFQGTGAADDSGLPNDRFFAVRPEGSVSTLKIQRTERGDSAVYLCASSLMGQGNTEAFFGQGTRLTVV.

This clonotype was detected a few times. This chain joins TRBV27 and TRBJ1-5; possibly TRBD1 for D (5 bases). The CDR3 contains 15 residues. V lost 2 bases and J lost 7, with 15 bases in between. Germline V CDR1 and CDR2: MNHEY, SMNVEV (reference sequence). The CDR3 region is CASSLSFGTRQPQHF. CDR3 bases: TGTGCCAGCAGTTTAAGTTTCGGGACCCGACAGCCCCAGCATTTT.

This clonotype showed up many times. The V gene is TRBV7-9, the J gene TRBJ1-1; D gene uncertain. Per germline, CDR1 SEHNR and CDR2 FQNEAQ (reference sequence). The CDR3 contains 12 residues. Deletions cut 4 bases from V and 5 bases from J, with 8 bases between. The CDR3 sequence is CASSSINTEAFF. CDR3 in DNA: TGTGCCAGCAGCTCAATAAATACTGAAGCTTTCTTT.